The present T cell receptor beta chain was sequenced within a study of shared clonotypes between healthy human individuals. Naive CD8 isolation took CD45RO-negative cells positively selected for CCR7 and excluded terminally differentiated effector memory CD45RA+ cells. The CDR3 contains 16 residues. Germline lookup yields CDR1 MDHEN and CDR2 SYDVKM. V lost 2 bases, J lost 3 bases, and 9 bases stayed unmatched. The assay was immunoSEQ multiplex PCR, and TCRdb's table has in-frame clones only and misses some. This sample has 2 million to 2.5 million clones, with roughly 91% found just once. The chain employs TRBV28 and TRBJ2-7, with 8 bases identical to TRBD2. The origin of this receptor is a man aged 18 to 29 in good health. Some clones in this sample may be carry-over from other donors' samples. Sample: naive CD8+ T cells from PBMCs. CDR3 protein: CASSLGGTRGFYEQYF. In DNA form, the CDR3 reads TGTGCCAGCAGTTTAGGGGGGACTAGAGGTTTCTACGAGCAGTACTTC. Together with reference TRBV28 and TRBJ2-7, the CDR3 gives the full variable domain: DVKVTQSSRYLVKRTGEKVFLECVQDMDHENMFWYRQDPGLGLRLIYFSYDVKMKEKGDIPEGYSVSREKKERFSLILESASTNQTSMYLCASSLGGTRGFYEQYFGPGTRLTVT.